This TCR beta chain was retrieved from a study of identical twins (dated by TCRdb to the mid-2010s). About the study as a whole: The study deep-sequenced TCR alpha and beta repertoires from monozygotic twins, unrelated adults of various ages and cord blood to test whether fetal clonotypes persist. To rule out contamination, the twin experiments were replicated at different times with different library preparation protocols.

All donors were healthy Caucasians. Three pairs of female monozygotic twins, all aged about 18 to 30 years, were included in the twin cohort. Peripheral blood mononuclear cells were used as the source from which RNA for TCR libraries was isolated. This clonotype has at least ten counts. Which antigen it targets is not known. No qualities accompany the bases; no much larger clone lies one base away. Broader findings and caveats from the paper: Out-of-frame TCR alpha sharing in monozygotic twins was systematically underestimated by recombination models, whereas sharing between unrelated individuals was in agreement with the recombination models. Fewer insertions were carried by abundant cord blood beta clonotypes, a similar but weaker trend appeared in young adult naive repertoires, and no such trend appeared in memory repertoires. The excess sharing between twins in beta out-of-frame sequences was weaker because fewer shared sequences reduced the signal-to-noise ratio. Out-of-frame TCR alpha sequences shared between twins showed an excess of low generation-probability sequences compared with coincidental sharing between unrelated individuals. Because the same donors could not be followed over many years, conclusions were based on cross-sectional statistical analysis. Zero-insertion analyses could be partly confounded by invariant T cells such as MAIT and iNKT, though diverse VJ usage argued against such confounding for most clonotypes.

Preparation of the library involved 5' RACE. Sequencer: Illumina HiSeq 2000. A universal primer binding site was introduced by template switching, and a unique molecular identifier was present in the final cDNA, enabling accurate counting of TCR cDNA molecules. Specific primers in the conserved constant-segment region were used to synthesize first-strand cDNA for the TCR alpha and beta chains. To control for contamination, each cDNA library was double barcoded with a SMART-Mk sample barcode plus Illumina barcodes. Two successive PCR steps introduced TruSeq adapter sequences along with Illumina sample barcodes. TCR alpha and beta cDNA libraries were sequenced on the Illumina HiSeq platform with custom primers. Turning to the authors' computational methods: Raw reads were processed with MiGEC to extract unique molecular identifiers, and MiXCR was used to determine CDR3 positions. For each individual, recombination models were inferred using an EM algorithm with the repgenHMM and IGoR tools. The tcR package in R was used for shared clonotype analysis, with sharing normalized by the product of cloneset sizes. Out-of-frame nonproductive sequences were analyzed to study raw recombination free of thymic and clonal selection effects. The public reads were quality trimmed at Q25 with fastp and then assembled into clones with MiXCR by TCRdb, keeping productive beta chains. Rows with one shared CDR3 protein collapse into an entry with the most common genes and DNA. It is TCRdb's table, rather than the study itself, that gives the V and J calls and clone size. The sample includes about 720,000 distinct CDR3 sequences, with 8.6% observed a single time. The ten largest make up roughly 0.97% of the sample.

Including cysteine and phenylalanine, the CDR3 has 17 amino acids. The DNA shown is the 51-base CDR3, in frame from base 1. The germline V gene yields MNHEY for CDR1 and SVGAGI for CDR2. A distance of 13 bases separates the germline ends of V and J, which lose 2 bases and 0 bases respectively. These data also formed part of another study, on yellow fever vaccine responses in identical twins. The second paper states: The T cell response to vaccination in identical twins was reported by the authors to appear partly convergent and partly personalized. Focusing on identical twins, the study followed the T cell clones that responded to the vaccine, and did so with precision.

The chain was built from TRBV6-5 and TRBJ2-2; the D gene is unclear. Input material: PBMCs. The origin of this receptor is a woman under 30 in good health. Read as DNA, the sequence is TGTGCCAGCAGTTACGAAGGAGCAGCTACGAACACCGGGGAGCTGTTTTTT. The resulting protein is CASSYEGAATNTGELFF.